This T cell receptor (beta chain) appears in the sequencing data of a study of CD8+ T cells in alopecia areata. The CDR3 covers 14 residues. The ends were cut back, 5 bases at V and 1 base at J, with 14 bases in the middle. Germline V lookup: CDR1 GTSNPN, CDR2 SVGIG (reference sequence). As the sequencing template, cDNA was produced by extracting RNA and reverse transcribing it. The protocol was immunoSEQ multiplex PCR, while the TCRdb copy is restricted to in-frame clones and leaves out a portion. This sample has approximately 89,000 clones, with about 40% found just once. Sequences were obtained from CD4+ T cells sorted from blood. The source is a human donor with alopecia areata. The V gene is TRBV30, the J gene TRBJ1-2; perhaps TRBD1 as D (5 bases). Written as DNA, the CDR3 is TGTGCCTGGCTACCGGACACGATTAACTATGGCTACACCTTC. This sequence encodes CAWLPDTINYGYTF.